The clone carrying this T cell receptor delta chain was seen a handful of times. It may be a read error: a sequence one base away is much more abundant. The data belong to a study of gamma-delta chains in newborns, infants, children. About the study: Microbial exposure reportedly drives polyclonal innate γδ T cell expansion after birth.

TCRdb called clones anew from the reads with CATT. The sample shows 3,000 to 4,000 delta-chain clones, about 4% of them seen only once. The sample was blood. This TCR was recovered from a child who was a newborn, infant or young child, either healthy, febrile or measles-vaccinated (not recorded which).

The CDR3 sequence is CACDNVLGDPMYTDTLIF. The CDR3 DNA follows: TGTGCCTGTGACAACGTACTGGGGGACCCGATGTACACCGATACACTCATCTTT. The gene calls are TRDV2 and TRDJ1; the match to TRDD3 covers 9 bases. Germline CDR1 and CDR2: GEAIGNYY and EKD. The CDR3 covers 18 residues.